Below, 17 T cell receptor beta chains from the same sample are listed, as sequenced in a study of glioma-infiltrating T cells. The iRepertoire nested amplicon-rescue multiplex PCR amplified TCR alpha and beta CDR3s from RNA. TCRdb itself ran the multiplex PCR reads through MiXCR, one entry per CDR3 protein. This sample has about 200,000 distinct CDR3 sequences, with 32% found just once. The sequencing sample was made of glioma tissue, nonneoplastic brain tissue, or PBMCs (not recorded which). These receptor sequences come from a human donor with low-grade glioma or glioblastoma, undergoing nonglioma brain surgery, or in good health (not recorded which).

Remarks on this clonotype: A much larger clone sits a single nucleotide away, making a read error possible. The rearrangement links TRBV18 to TRBJ1-1; D may be TRBD1 (6 bases). The CDR3 is made up of 13 amino acids. Germline CDR1 KGHSH, CDR2 LQKENI. CDR3 sequence: CANSLRTDTEAFF. DNA of the CDR3: TGTGCCAACTCACTCCGGACAGACACTGAAGCTTTCTTT. The complete variable domain, with remaining parts taken from reference TRBV18 and TRBJ1-1, reads NAGVMQNPRHLVRRRGQEARLRCSPMKGHSHVYWYRQLPEEGLKFMVYLQKENIIDESGMPKERFSAEFPKEGPSILRIQQVVRGDSAAYFCANSLRTDTEAFFGQGTRLTVV.

The DNA for the CDR3 is TGTGCCAGCAGGTCCAATGCGGCAGATACGCAGTATTTT. It yields the protein CASRSNAADTQYF. The chain has TRBV6-1 and TRBJ2-3; D is ambiguous. Trimming stripped 6 bases from V and 4 bases from J, with 11 bases between. The CDR3 runs 13 residues. The germline gives CDR1 MNHNS, CDR2 SASEGT.

This clonotype showed up many times. V usage is TRBV6-4 and J usage is TRBJ2-3; 14 nucleotides match TRBD2. Germline trimming cut 4 bases from V and 4 bases from J; bases unmatched to any gene: 7. CDR3 length equals 17 residues. Germline V CDR1 and CDR2: MRHNA, SNTAGT. CDR3 protein: CASSAQGLAGVADTQYF. Here the CDR3 DNA reads TGTGCCAGCAGTGCCCAGGGACTAGCGGGAGTCGCAGATACGCAGTATTTT.

This clonotype was detected many times. The gene calls are TRBV4-2 and TRBJ2-3, with 7 bases matching TRBD2. V gave up 1 base and J gave up 4 bases; unmatched junction bases: 8. This CDR3 is 16 amino acids long. Germline CDR1 reads LGHNA; CDR2 reads YNFKEQ. Written as DNA, the CDR3 is TGTGCCAGCAGCCAAGCAAGGCTAGCGGCGTCAGATACGCAGTATTTT. Encoded protein: CASSQARLAASDTQYF.

This rearrangement joins TRBV29-1 to TRBJ1-1; no clear D gene. Trimming cost V 7 bases and J 0 bases, with 12 bases left between them. Per germline, CDR1 SQVTM and CDR2 ANQGSEA. The CDR3 totals 13 residues. The chain's CDR3 is CSGREHLNTEAFF. CDR3 coding DNA: TGCAGCGGCCGGGAACACCTGAACACTGAAGCTTTCTTT.

This clonotype was found many times. This chain connects TRBV20-1 to TRBJ2-7; D is unresolved. This CDR3 comprises 12 residues. Germline V gene data show CDR1 as DFQATT and CDR2 as SNEGSKA (reference sequence). Trimming took off 5 bases at V and 4 bases at J, with 12 bases between the two ends. For the CDR3, the DNA is TGCAGTGCTGGACGGTGGTCTTACGAGCAGTACTTC. It codes for CSAGRWSYEQYF.

The count of this clonotype is one. A read error may be the cause here, since a much bigger clone is one base away. The gene calls are TRBV3-1 and TRBJ2-5; 8 nucleotides match TRBD2. The CDR3 sequence is 15 residues long. The V gene end was trimmed by 6 bases and the J gene end by 4 bases; junction bases not matched to a gene: 10. Germline V gene data show CDR1 as LGHDT and CDR2 as YNNKEL (reference sequence). The CDR3, as DNA: TGTGCCAGCAGGCAGGGACTAGGAGGGATAGAGACCCAGTACTTC. Its protein product is CASRQGLGGIETQYF.

J is TRBJ2-3 and V is TRBV5-1, with 10 bases fitting TRBD2. There are 16 residues in the CDR3. CDR1 and CDR2 from the germline V gene are SGHRS and YFSETQ. After removal of 1 base from V and 3 bases from J, the junction contained 5 bases not matched to a gene. The CDR3 protein is CASSLQATSGTDTQYF. The CDR3, as DNA: TGCGCCAGCAGCTTGCAGGCGACTAGCGGGACAGATACGCAGTATTTT.

This clonotype was picked up many times. The V call is TRBV7-2, the J call TRBJ2-7, with no clear D. This CDR3 contains 14 residues. The V end was cut by 1 base, the J end by 5 bases, with 12 bases between. Germline CDR1 SGHTA, CDR2 FQGNSA. In nucleotides, the CDR3 is TGTGCCAGCAGCTTAGAGACGGGTCCCCACGAGCAGTACTTC. This codes for CASSLETGPHEQYF. Based on the CDR3 plus reference TRBV7-2 and TRBJ2-7, the full variable domain is GAGVSQSPSNKVTEKGKDVELRCDPISGHTALYWYRQSLGQGLEFLIYFQGNSAPDKSGLPSDRFSAERTGGSVSTLTIQRTQQEDSAVYLCASSLETGPHEQYFGPGTRLTVT.

The V call is TRBV27, the J call TRBJ1-4, with a tentative D call TRBD1 (6 bases). V lost 5 bases and J 3 bases, leaving 19 bases between the germline ends. The CDR3 contains 17 residues. The germline gives CDR1 MNHEY, CDR2 SMNVEV (reference sequence). CDR3 protein: CASSTTGTTCPNEKLFF. Here the CDR3 DNA reads TGTGCCAGCAGTACCACAGGGACCACTTGTCCTAATGAAAAACTGTTTTTT.

The rearrangement uses TRBV6-1 and TRBJ2-7, with TRBD1 matching 8 bases. With 5 bases clipped from V and 6 bases from J, the junction kept 12 bases outside the gene matches. The CDR3 consists of 15 residues. Germline CDR1 is MNHNS and CDR2 is SASEGT. Written as DNA, the CDR3 is TGTGCCAGCAGTTTCATGGACAGGGTGAGGGGCGAGCAGTACTTC. This codes for CASSFMDRVRGEQYF.

The table lists this clonotype with many counts. The chain employs TRBV3-1 and TRBJ1-1; 12 positions agree with TRBD1. The CDR3 runs to 14 residues. CDR1 and CDR2 (germline): LGHDT, YNNKEL (reference sequence). J gave up 8 bases and V 4 bases, and 5 bases lay outside the gene matches. CDR3 sequence reads: CASSPGTGGREAFF. CDR3 nucleotides: TGTGCCAGCAGCCCCGGGACAGGGGGCAGGGAAGCTTTCTTT.

Comment on this clonotype: A much larger clone lies a single base off, so this may be a read error. The rearrangement uses TRBV2 and TRBJ1-4; D is undetermined. The CDR3 extends over 15 amino acids. V was clipped by 6 bases and J by 8 bases, with 19 bases between them. Per germline, CDR1 SNHLY and CDR2 FYNNEI. The CDR3 loop is CASSSLRGKGEKLFF. For the CDR3, the DNA is TGTGCCAGCAGCTCGCTCCGAGGGAAAGGAGAAAAACTGTTTTTT.

This clonotype was counted many times. The chain links TRBV6-1 to TRBJ2-5; TRBD2 agrees at 10 bases. The CDR3 contains 15 residues. Germline V CDR1 and CDR2: MNHNS, SASEGT. Trimming cost V 3 bases and J 3 bases; bases outside gene matches: 4. CDR3 bases: TGTGCCAGCAGTGATAGGACTAGCGGCAAAGAGACCCAGTACTTC. This encodes CASSDRTSGKETQYF.

This clonotype was recorded a few times. A single base separates this from a much larger clone, so it may be a read error. The V call is TRBV4-3, the J call TRBJ2-7; 7 positions agree with TRBD2. V lost 6 bases, J lost 7 bases, and 21 bases stayed unmatched. The CDR3 runs to 17 residues. Germline CDR1 is LGHNA and CDR2 is YSLEER. The CDR3 is CASRHGPSGQAFSEQYF. CDR3 DNA: TGCGCCAGCAGACATGGCCCTAGCGGTCAAGCGTTCAGTGAGCAGTACTTC.

As regards this clonotype: This could be a read error, since a much larger clone is one nucleotide away. This CDR3 is CASSQASGVRTDTQYF. The CDR3 DNA is TGTGCCAGCAGCCAAGCGAGCGGGGTTAGAACAGATACGCAGTATTTT. V is TRBV3-1 and J is TRBJ2-3; 7 nucleotides match TRBD2. There are 16 residues in the CDR3. The trim removed 1 base at V and 3 bases at J, leaving 7 bases unmatched. Germline CDR1 is LGHDT and CDR2 is YNNKEL (reference sequence).

This clonotype was observed at least ten times. The gene calls are TRBV19 and TRBJ1-5, with D perhaps TRBD1 (6 bases). Trimming took off 5 bases at V and 2 bases at J, with 13 bases between the two ends. Germline V lookup: CDR1 LNHDA, CDR2 SQIVND (reference sequence). The CDR3 loop spans 15 amino acids. The CDR3 spells CASSPLEGGNQPQHF. CDR3 sequence (DNA): TGTGCCAGTAGTCCCCTCGAGGGGGGCAATCAGCCCCAGCATTTT. Full variable domain (rest looked up from reference TRBV19 and TRBJ1-5): DGGITQSPKYLFRKEGQNVTLSCEQNLNHDAMYWYRQDPGQGLRLIYYSQIVNDFQKGDIAEGYSVSREKKESFPLTVTSAQKNPTAFYLCASSPLEGGNQPQHFGDGTRLSIL.